This T cell receptor beta chain was sequenced for a study of metastatic and nonmetastatic thyroid tumors. TCRdb re-processed the PCR reads through MiXCR. This sample has about 13,000 clones, with around 25% found just once. The entire patient cohort was treatment-naive prior to thyroid surgery. Germline trimming cut 3 bases from V and 5 bases from J; bases unmatched to any gene: 5. The CDR3 covers 15 residues. The origin of this receptor is a male donor with papillary thyroid cancer or a benign thyroid nodule (not recorded which). Some clones in this sample may be carry-over from other donors' samples. The sequencing input was blood. The chain employs TRBV12-3 or TRBV12-4 and TRBJ1-2; 11 positions agree with TRBD1. The CDR3 spells CASSFGGTGGYGYTF. CDR3 DNA sequence: TGTGCCAGCAGTTTTGGTGGGACAGGGGGTTATGGCTACACCTTC.